This passage covers 20 T cell receptor beta chains from one sample sequenced in a study of blood T cell repertoires in COVID-19. Only in-frame clones appear in the TCRdb table, and some are missing; sequencing was by immunoSEQ multiplex PCR. The repertoire holds approximately 89,000 clones, with roughly 78% as singletons. The sample was peripheral blood. All receptors come from a woman aged 80 or older with acute or convalescent COVID-19.

V is TRBV7-9 and J is TRBJ2-2, with 10 bases that match TRBD2. The length of the CDR3 is 15 residues. The junction had 4 bases not matched to a gene; V was cut back by 5 bases and J by 4 bases. CDR1 and CDR2 from the germline V gene are SEHNR and FQNEAQ (reference sequence). CDR3 nucleotide sequence: TGTGCCAGCAGCCCGGGACTAGCGTCCACCGGGGAGCTGTTTTTT. Translation gives CASSPGLASTGELFF.

This chain links TRBV6-1 with TRBJ2-1; 7 bases align to TRBD2. Germline CDR1 and CDR2: MNHNS and SASEGT. Trimming cost V 0 bases and J 1 base; bases outside gene matches: 3. The CDR3 contains 16 residues. The CDR3 reads CASSEATSRSYNEQFF. In DNA, the CDR3 is TGTGCCAGCAGTGAAGCGACTAGCCGATCCTACAATGAGCAGTTCTTC.

This clone has just a few counts. The rearrangement joins TRBV5-4 to TRBJ2-7; 7 nucleotides match TRBD1. V shed 2 bases, J shed 3 bases, and the junction held 5 bases outside the gene matches. CDR1 is SGHNT, CDR2 YYREEE, per germline (reference sequence). The CDR3 contains 14 residues. The CDR3 sequence is CASSFPDRSYEQYF. In DNA, the CDR3 is TGTGCCAGCAGCTTCCCGGACAGGAGCTACGAGCAGTACTTC.

This chain uses TRBV30 with TRBJ2-5, with 7 bases matching TRBD2. This CDR3 has 13 residues. After removal of 4 bases from V and 7 bases from J, the junction contained 9 bases not matched to a gene. Germline CDR1 GTSNPN, CDR2 SVGIG (reference sequence). The CDR3 region is CAWTKGGVGTQYF. CDR3 sequence (DNA): TGTGCCTGGACAAAGGGAGGGGTGGGGACCCAGTACTTC.

The V call is TRBV6-1, the J call TRBJ2-5, with TRBD2 as a possible D gene (5 bases). CDR1 MNHNS and CDR2 SASEGT come from the germline V gene. The CDR3 has 13 amino acids. V lost 2 bases and J lost 3, with 7 bases in between. This chain's CDR3 is CASSEWTEETQYF. CDR3 sequence (DNA): TGTGCCAGCAGTGAATGGACTGAAGAGACCCAGTACTTC.

This chain connects TRBV10-2 to TRBJ2-3; 9 nucleotides line up with TRBD2. Germline values: CDR1 WSHSY, CDR2 SAAADI. The CDR3 extends over 14 amino acids. V was pared by 7 bases and J by 0 bases, with 2 bases of the junction left unmatched. The CDR3 loop reads CASNSGGSTDTQYF. In nucleotides, the CDR3 is TGCGCCAGCAATAGCGGGGGTAGCACAGATACGCAGTATTTT.

V usage is TRBV25-1 and J usage is TRBJ1-2, with 9 bases matching TRBD1. The junction had 1 base not matched to a gene; V was cut back by 6 bases and J by 2 bases. Looked up from germline, CDR1 is MGHDK and CDR2 is SYGVNS. The length of the CDR3 is 13 residues. CDR3 protein: CASRGTGNYGYTF. Here the CDR3 DNA reads TGTGCCAGCAGGGGGACAGGGAACTATGGCTACACCTTC.

The chain is built from TRBV27 and TRBJ1-2, with TRBD1 matching 8 bases. The germline CDR1 and CDR2 sequences are MNHEY and SMNVEV (reference sequence). V was clipped by 4 bases and J by 7 bases; unmatched bases: 8. The CDR3 is 14 amino acids. CDR3 sequence (DNA): TGTGCCAGCAGTTCCCAGGGGGCCGCCTCTGGCTACACCTTC. It encodes CASSSQGAASGYTF.

V usage is TRBV5-1 and J usage is TRBJ2-3; no clear D. The germline V and J ends were trimmed by 6 bases and 1 base, with 9 bases remaining between them. The germline V gene has CDR1 SGHRS and CDR2 YFSETQ. The CDR3 has 13 residues. The CDR3 sequence: CASTRQGTDTQYF. CDR3 coding DNA: TGCGCCAGCACCAGGCAGGGCACAGATACGCAGTATTTT.

The rearrangement links TRBV27 to TRBJ1-2; D remains ambiguous. V was cut by 4 bases and J by 8 bases, with 14 bases left in between. The CDR3 extends over 13 amino acids. In germline, CDR1 is MNHEY, CDR2 SMNVEV (reference sequence). CDR3: CASSSNEGLGYTF. DNA of the CDR3: TGTGCCAGCAGTTCCAATGAGGGATTGGGCTACACCTTC.

The V gene is TRBV9, the J gene TRBJ2-1, with TRBD2 as a possible D gene (5 bases). The V gene's germline CDR1 is SGDLS and CDR2 YYNGEE. Trimming removed 3 bases at V and 9 bases at J, with 19 bases between. CDR3 length: 15 residues. CDR3 residues: CASSAPPAGYSEQFF. The CDR3, as DNA: TGTGCCAGCAGCGCCCCCCCGGCGGGTTATTCTGAGCAGTTCTTC.

This chain connects TRBV11-2 to TRBJ2-1, with 9 positions matching TRBD2. This CDR3 region has 16 residues. V lost 1 base, J lost 9 bases, and 10 bases stayed unmatched. Germline V gene data show CDR1 as SGHAT and CDR2 as FQNNGV. CDR3 coding DNA: TGTGCCAGCAGCTTAGGATCTAGCGGGGTTCTCGGTGAGCAGTTCTTC. Amino acid sequence: CASSLGSSGVLGEQFF.

The gene calls are TRBV6-5 and TRBJ1-4; 10 bases align to TRBD1. Germline CDR1 reads MNHEY; CDR2 reads SVGAGI. There are 13 residues in the CDR3. V dropped 6 bases and J dropped 8; count of bases not matched to a gene: 3. The CDR3 sequence is CASSRDRGEKLFF. The CDR3 nucleotides are TGTGCCAGCAGCCGGGACAGGGGCGAAAAACTGTTTTTT.

This rearrangement joins TRBV7-2 to TRBJ2-5; D might be TRBD1 (6 bases). Trimming cost V 1 base and J 5 bases, with 8 bases left between them. The CDR3 runs 13 residues. Germline assignment: CDR1 SGHTA and CDR2 FQGNSA. The CDR3 sequence is CASSLGQVETQYF. The CDR3 region has the DNA TGTGCCAGCAGCTTAGGACAGGTGGAGACCCAGTACTTC. Variable domain in full (rest from reference TRBV7-2 and TRBJ2-5): GAGVSQSPSNKVTEKGKDVELRCDPISGHTALYWYRQSLGQGLEFLIYFQGNSAPDKSGLPSDRFSAERTGGSVSTLTIQRTQQEDSAVYLCASSLGQVETQYFGPGTRLLVL.

This chain uses TRBV7-6 with TRBJ2-2; D not resolved. Germline CDR1 and CDR2: SGHVS and FNYEAQ. Trimming cost V 1 base and J 4 bases, with 4 bases left between them. The CDR3 totals 13 residues. CDR3 sequence (DNA): TGTGCCAGCAGCTTAGTCCTCACCGGGGAGCTGTTTTTT. It translates to CASSLVLTGELFF. Using reference TRBV7-6 and TRBJ2-2 for the parts outside the CDR3, the full variable domain is GAGVSQSPRYKVTKRGQDVALRCDPISGHVSLYWYRQALGQGPEFLTYFNYEAQQDKSGLPNDRFSAERPEGSISTLTIQRTEQRDSAMYRCASSLVLTGELFFGEGSRLTVL.

The gene calls are TRBV18 and TRBJ1-1; 10 bases fit TRBD1. CDR3 length equals 17 residues. Trimming removed 2 bases from V and 0 bases from J; junction bases left unmatched: 6. CDR1 and CDR2 from the germline V gene are KGHSH and LQKENI. This CDR3 reads CASSPYWTGGMNTEAFF. CDR3 nucleotides: TGTGCCAGCTCACCATATTGGACAGGGGGAATGAACACTGAAGCTTTCTTT.

The chain combines TRBV4-1 with TRBJ1-1; tentative D call: TRBD1 (5 bases). The V and J ends lost 4 bases and 1 base respectively, with 19 bases between them. Looked up from germline, CDR1 is MGHRA and CDR2 is YSYEKL. This CDR3 has 17 residues. In DNA, the CDR3 is TGCGCCAGCAGCCCCGCTGATGGGGGGTCCAAGAACACTGAAGCTTTCTTT. Its translation: CASSPADGGSKNTEAFF.

V gene TRBV24-1 combines with J gene TRBJ2-1; D is unresolved. V lost 5 bases to trimming and J lost 6 bases, with 10 bases between them. The CDR3 has 13 residues. The germline V gene has CDR1 KGHDR and CDR2 SFDVKD. CDR3 DNA: TGTGCCACCAGTGTTAGTAGTAGCAATGAGCAGTTCTTC. As protein: CATSVSSSNEQFF.

This chain connects TRBV7-2 to TRBJ2-2; D is perhaps TRBD2 (5 bases). Germline lookup yields CDR1 SGHTA and CDR2 FQGNSA. V was pared by 5 bases and J by 1 base, with 8 bases between. The CDR3 consists of 14 residues. The CDR3 spells CASSRSENTGELFF. The CDR3 coding sequence is TGTGCCAGCAGCCGTAGCGAGAACACCGGGGAGCTGTTTTTT.

This clone was recorded once. The chain has TRBV6-5 and TRBJ1-5; D not resolved. With 7 bases removed from V and 3 bases from J, the gap between germline ends came to 7 bases. From germline, CDR1 is MNHEY and CDR2 SVGAGI. This CDR3 spans 12 amino acids. The chain's CDR3 is CASNAINQPQHF. The CDR3 DNA follows: TGTGCCAGCAATGCTATCAATCAGCCCCAGCATTTT.